This T cell receptor beta chain was recovered during a study of blood T cell repertoires in COVID-19. The overall study: The United States, Italy and Spain supplied acute and convalescent COVID-19 samples. In each case, the material was cDNA or gDNA derived from T cells, B-cell-depleted T cells, or PBMCs.

In the original analysis: Estimation of nucleated cell counts was performed using reference gene primer amplification. Assay: immunoSEQ multiplex PCR; the TCRdb copy retains only in-frame clones and omits some. The V and J calls and clone size were taken over from that table, and D and trimming were inferred from the DNA. Of 52,000 or so clones listed, around 90% were seen once; the top ten hold around 3.1%. Sequenced: peripheral blood. This receptor was identified in a human donor in a cohort sampled during active COVID-19.

Written as DNA, the CDR3 is TGCAGCGTGCAATTAGCGGGGCCCTACGAGCAGTACTTC. It encodes CSVQLAGPYEQYF. V and J are TRBV29-1 and TRBJ2-7, with 8 positions matching TRBD2. V lost 6 bases and J lost 2; bases outside the gene matches: 6. The CDR3 loop spans 13 amino acids. Germline V gene lookup returns CDR1 SQVTM and CDR2 ANQGSEA.